This T cell receptor beta chain was captured in a study of cytomegalovirus exposure and HLA in healthy donors. Study-wide points: HLA alleles were associated with 16,000 or so TCR beta sequences in a later analysis at 0.05 false discovery rate.

Trimming removed 1 base from V and 5 bases from J; junction bases left unmatched: 10. Germline V gene data show CDR1 as SEHNR and CDR2 as FQNEAQ (reference sequence). The CDR3 is made up of 16 amino acids. This clone showed up just a few times. Antigen unknown. Healthy bone marrow donors formed the donor group. The PCR used 60 Vbeta and 13 Jbeta primers. In the study's own analysis: About 11 million of some 80 million unique TCR beta chains were shared, per a later count. Using immunoSEQ multiplex PCR, the repertoire was profiled, and TCRdb retains in-frame clones only, with some absent. D and trimming were read from the DNA, whereas the V and J calls and clone size are those reported in that table. The table records about 120,000 clones, 75% to 90% of them present only once.

The chain carries TRBV7-9 and TRBJ1-2, with TRBD1 matching 7 bases. The sequenced sample was PBMCs. The receptor was derived from a female donor in good health and CMV-seropositive. The CDR3 DNA is TGTGCCAGCAGCTTAGAAGTTAGGGGGCGTTGGTATGGCTACACCTTC. Amino acid sequence: CASSLEVRGRWYGYTF.